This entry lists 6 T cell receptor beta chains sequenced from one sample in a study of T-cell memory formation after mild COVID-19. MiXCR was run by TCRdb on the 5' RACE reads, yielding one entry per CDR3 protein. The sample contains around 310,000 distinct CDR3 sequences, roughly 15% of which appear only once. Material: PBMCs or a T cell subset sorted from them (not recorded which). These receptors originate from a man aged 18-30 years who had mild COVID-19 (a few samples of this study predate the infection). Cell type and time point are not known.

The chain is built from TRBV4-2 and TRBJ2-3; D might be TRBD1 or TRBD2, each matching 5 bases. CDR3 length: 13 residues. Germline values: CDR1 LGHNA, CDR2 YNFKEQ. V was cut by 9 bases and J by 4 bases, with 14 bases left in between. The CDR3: CASPTGPPDTQYF. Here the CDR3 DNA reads TGTGCCAGTCCTACGGGACCCCCAGATACGCAGTATTTT.

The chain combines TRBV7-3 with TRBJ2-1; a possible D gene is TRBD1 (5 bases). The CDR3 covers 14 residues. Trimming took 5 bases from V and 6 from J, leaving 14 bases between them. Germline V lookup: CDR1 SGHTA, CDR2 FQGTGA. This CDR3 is CASSQTQGFNEQFF. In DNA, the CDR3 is TGTGCCAGCAGCCAGACGCAGGGATTCAATGAGCAGTTCTTC. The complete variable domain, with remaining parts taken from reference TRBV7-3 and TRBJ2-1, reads GAGVSQTPSNKVTEKGKYVELRCDPISGHTALYWYRQSLGQGPEFLIYFQGTGAADDSGLPNDRFFAVRPEGSVSTLKIQRTERGDSAVYLCASSQTQGFNEQFFGPGTRLTVL.

The CDR3 region has the DNA TGTGCCATCAGTGACCCCGGCACCGCCGAGCAGTACTTC. It translates to CAISDPGTAEQYF. The chain combines TRBV10-3 with TRBJ2-7; no firm D call. V was trimmed by 3 bases and J by 6 bases, leaving 12 bases between them. The CDR3 extends over 13 amino acids. Germline loops: CDR1 ENHRY, CDR2 SYGVKD.

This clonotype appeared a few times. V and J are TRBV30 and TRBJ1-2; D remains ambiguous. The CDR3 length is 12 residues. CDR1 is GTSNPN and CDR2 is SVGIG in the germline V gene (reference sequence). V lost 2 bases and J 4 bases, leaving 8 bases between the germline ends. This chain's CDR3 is CAWSSKAYGYTF. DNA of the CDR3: TGTGCCTGGAGTTCTAAGGCCTATGGCTACACCTTC.

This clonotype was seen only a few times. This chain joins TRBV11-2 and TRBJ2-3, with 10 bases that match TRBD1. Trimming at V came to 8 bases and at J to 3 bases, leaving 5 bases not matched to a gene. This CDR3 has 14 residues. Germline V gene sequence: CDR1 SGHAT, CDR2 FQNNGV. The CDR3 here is CASARDRGTDTQYF. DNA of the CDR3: TGTGCCAGCGCCCGGGACAGGGGAACAGATACGCAGTATTTT.

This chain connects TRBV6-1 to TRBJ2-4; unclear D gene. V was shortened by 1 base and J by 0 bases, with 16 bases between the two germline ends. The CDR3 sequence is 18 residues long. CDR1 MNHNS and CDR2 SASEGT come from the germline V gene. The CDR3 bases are TGTGCCAGCAGTGAAGAAGGGCCTTATATTCCAGCCAAAAACATTCAGTACTTC. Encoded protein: CASSEEGPYIPAKNIQYF.